What follows are 5 T cell receptor beta chains derived from one specimen sequenced in a study of T cells in localized non-small cell lung cancer. TCRdb's table, derived via immunoSEQ multiplex PCR, lists solely in-frame clones and lacks some. The sample has around 3,000 clones, around 30% seen once; the top ten hold about 22%. Sequencing was performed on lung tumor tissue, taken before any cancer treatment. The source of these receptors is a woman aged 40-69 years with stage I squamous cell lung carcinoma.

The chain employs TRBV11-3 and TRBJ2-5; possible D gene TRBD1, 6 bases. Germline loops: CDR1 SGHNT, CDR2 YENEEA. CDR3 size: 15 residues. V was clipped by 2 bases and J by 4 bases, with 14 bases between them. The CDR3 nucleotides are TGTGCCAGCAGCTTAACAGGGAGCGAGGTAGAGACCCAGTACTTC. As protein: CASSLTGSEVETQYF.

This clone has just a few counts. The CDR3 region has the DNA TGTGCCAGCAGTTCCGCCGGGACAAATAGCACAGATACGCAGTATTTT. This sequence encodes CASSSAGTNSTDTQYF. V is TRBV28 and J is TRBJ2-3; possibly TRBD1 for D (6 bases). The length of the CDR3 is 16 residues. CDR1 is MDHEN and CDR2 is SYDVKM in the germline V gene. V lost 4 bases to trimming and J lost 0 bases, with 14 bases between them.

This clone turned up a few times. V and J are TRBV19 and TRBJ2-7; D remains unclear. V lost 6 bases to trimming and J lost 1 base, with 13 bases between them. Germline CDR1 and CDR2: LNHDA and SQIVND (reference sequence). The CDR3 loop spans 14 amino acids. The CDR3 coding sequence is TGTGCCAGTAGCGACGGACGGAAGTCCTACGAGCAGTACTTC. Translated, it gives CASSDGRKSYEQYF.

In this sample, this clone turned up many times. The rearrangement uses TRBV11-3 and TRBJ1-2; D is uncertain. The CDR3 runs 15 residues. The V end was cut by 4 bases, the J end by 2 bases, with 14 bases between. Germline V gene lookup returns CDR1 SGHNT and CDR2 YENEEA. The CDR3 protein is CASSSTEILNYGYTF. The CDR3 DNA is TGTGCCAGCAGCTCTACAGAAATTCTCAACTATGGCTACACCTTC.

This clone ranks as medium-sized. This chain connects TRBV12-2 to TRBJ2-5; the D segment call TRBD2 is taken from the table without a DNA check. TRBV12-2 is shown as a pseudogene. This CDR3 region has 17 residues. DNA of the CDR3: TGTGCCACCTCCGGGGGAGCGGGAGGTCTGACGGGGGAGACCCAGTACTTC. This codes for CATSGGAGGLTGETQYF.